The 32 T cell receptor beta chains given below trace back to one sample, sequenced in a study of T cell responses to AZD1222 COVID-19 vaccine. The table came from immunoSEQ multiplex PCR; TCRdb's copy has only in-frame clones and leaves some out. Found here are tens of thousands of clones, about three quarters of them singletons; the top ten hold around 3.6%. This specimen was peripheral blood, taken on day 0 of AZD1222 vaccination. The receptors come from an adult in good health.

The rearrangement joins TRBV5-1 to TRBJ2-2; D is uncertain. Germline V gene lookup returns CDR1 SGHRS and CDR2 YFSETQ. Trimming removed 6 bases from V and 2 bases from J, with 17 bases in between. The CDR3 has 16 residues. This CDR3 is CASTPSVGINTGELFF. Written as DNA, the CDR3 is TGCGCCAGCACCCCTTCGGTGGGGATAAACACCGGGGAGCTGTTTTTT.

This clone came up a few times. The rearrangement uses TRBV27 and TRBJ1-1; no firm D call. The CDR3 is made up of 13 amino acids. Looked up from germline, CDR1 is MNHEY and CDR2 is SMNVEV (reference sequence). With 11 bases removed from V and 1 base from J, the gap between germline ends came to 14 bases. The chain's CDR3 is CAVGPFKNTEAFF. CDR3 DNA: TGTGCCGTCGGCCCTTTTAAGAACACTGAAGCTTTCTTT.

This clone was found a few times. The rearrangement joins TRBV5-1 to TRBJ1-3; D call uncertain. Germline V gene data show CDR1 as SGHRS and CDR2 as YFSETQ. The CDR3 runs 16 residues. Trimming removed 0 bases from V and 0 bases from J, with 10 bases in between. This CDR3 reads CASSLAPTDSGNTIYF. The CDR3 nucleotides are TGCGCCAGCAGCTTGGCACCGACTGACTCTGGAAACACCATATATTTT.

This chain connects TRBV21-1 to TRBJ1-2. TRBV21-1 is labeled a pseudogene. The CDR3 has 15 residues. The CDR3 sequence is CASIPPGTSNYGYTF. The CDR3 DNA reads TGTGCCAGCATCCCTCCCGGCACATCTAACTATGGCTACACCTTC.

The chain is built from TRBV5-1 and TRBJ1-2, with D perhaps TRBD1 (6 bases). V lost 4 bases and J 8 bases, leaving 21 bases between the germline ends. Per the germline V gene, CDR1 is SGHRS and CDR2 is YFSETQ. This CDR3 comprises 15 residues. This CDR3 is CASSISGATSLGYTF. As DNA, the CDR3 is TGCGCCAGCAGCATATCGGGGGCTACCTCCCTAGGCTACACCTTC.

The genes are TRBV2 and TRBJ1-1, with TRBD1 identical over 10 bases. V lost 4 bases, J lost 2 bases, and 10 bases stayed unmatched. This CDR3 is built from 17 residues. Germline CDR1 SNHLY, CDR2 FYNNEI. CDR3 sequence: CASSGPRQGAKNTEAFF. Here the CDR3 DNA reads TGTGCCAGCAGTGGGCCCCGACAGGGGGCGAAAAACACTGAAGCTTTCTTT.

The CDR3 DNA follows: TGTGCCAGCAGAAAAGATAGCGGGCAGGGGACAAACACCATATATTTT. It is translated as CASRKDSGQGTNTIYF. The chain has TRBV7-2 and TRBJ1-3, with TRBD1 as a possible D gene (6 bases). V lost 6 bases and J 6 bases, leaving 21 bases between the germline ends. CDR3 size: 16 residues. Germline-derived CDR1 and CDR2 are SGHTA and FQGNSA.

The chain links TRBV5-5 to TRBJ1-1; no definite D call. This CDR3 spans 11 amino acids. CDR1 SGHKS and CDR2 YYEKEE come from the germline V gene (reference sequence). V was shortened by 1 base and J by 2 bases, with 0 bases between the two germline ends. The CDR3 bases are TGTGCCAGCAGCTTGAACACTGAAGCTTTCTTT. This codes for CASSLNTEAFF.

The chain uses TRBV24-1 and TRBJ2-5; TRBD1 or TRBD2 may be the D gene (6 bases each). CDR1 and CDR2 (germline): KGHDR, SFDVKD. CDR3 length equals 16 residues. V was clipped by 3 bases and J by 4 bases, with 17 bases between them. CDR3 in DNA: TGTGCCACCAGTGATCGGGCACCGGGGGCCCGAGAGACCCAGTACTTC. Protein sequence: CATSDRAPGARETQYF.

J is TRBJ2-7 and V is TRBV6-1; D may be TRBD1 or TRBD2 (5 bases each). V was cut by 4 bases and J by 2 bases, with 21 bases left in between. The germline CDR1 and CDR2 sequences are MNHNS and SASEGT. The CDR3 has 17 amino acids. The CDR3 protein is CASSGPGDQTSPYEQYF. The CDR3 DNA reads TGTGCCAGCAGTGGCCCCGGGGACCAGACGTCGCCCTACGAGCAGTACTTC.

J is TRBJ2-2 and V is TRBV2; a possible D gene is TRBD2 (6 bases). Per germline, CDR1 SNHLY and CDR2 FYNNEI. The CDR3 is made up of 15 amino acids. The ends were cut back, 6 bases at V and 5 bases at J, with 16 bases in the middle. CDR3 in amino acids: CASSGAGIDTGELFF. The CDR3, as DNA: TGTGCCAGCAGCGGGGCGGGGATCGATACCGGGGAGCTGTTTTTT.

V is TRBV9 and J is TRBJ1-1; D is possibly TRBD1 (5 bases). The V and J ends lost 3 bases and 2 bases respectively, with 14 bases between them. Per germline, CDR1 SGDLS and CDR2 YYNGEE. The CDR3 length is 15 residues. CDR3 residues: CASSGGGTVNTEAFF. For the CDR3, the DNA is TGTGCCAGCAGCGGGGGAGGGACGGTAAACACTGAAGCTTTCTTT.

This chain connects TRBV6-1 to TRBJ1-2, with D possibly matching TRBD1 (6 bases). The V gene's germline CDR1 is MNHNS and CDR2 SASEGT. This CDR3 comprises 14 residues. V lost 1 base and J 6 bases, leaving 12 bases between the germline ends. In nucleotides, the CDR3 is TGTGCCAGCAGTGAAGTCGGGGGCATGGATGGCTACACCTTC. Residues: CASSEVGGMDGYTF.

This clone was observed once. J is TRBJ2-7 and V is TRBV14; D call uncertain. The germline gives CDR1 SGHDN, CDR2 FVKESK. The ends were cut back, 5 bases at V and 6 bases at J, with 14 bases in the middle. The CDR3 has 13 amino acids. CDR3 residues: CASSARIVGEQYF. CDR3 bases: TGTGCCAGCAGCGCCAGGATAGTGGGCGAGCAGTACTTC.

The chain carries TRBV18 and TRBJ2-7; the match to TRBD1 covers 7 bases. CDR1 is KGHSH, CDR2 LQKENI, per germline. V shed 6 bases, J shed 3 bases, and the junction held 5 bases outside the gene matches. This CDR3 is built from 13 residues. Here the CDR3 reads CASSRDSGYEQYF. CDR3 DNA: TGTGCCAGCTCCAGGGACAGCGGCTACGAGCAGTACTTC.

The chain has TRBV6-5 and TRBJ2-7, with no clear D. CDR3 length: 14 amino acids. Germline values: CDR1 MNHEY, CDR2 SVGAGI. The ends were cut back, 2 bases at V and 0 bases at J, with 8 bases in the middle. CDR3 residues: CASSYNGFSYEQYF. The CDR3 DNA is TGTGCCAGCAGTTACAACGGTTTCTCCTACGAGCAGTACTTC.

The chain is built from TRBV11-2 and TRBJ2-2, with 12 bases matching TRBD2. The germline gives CDR1 SGHAT, CDR2 FQNNGV. J lost 4 bases, V lost 5 bases, and 14 bases had no gene match. CDR3 length equals 19 residues. The CDR3 nucleotides are TGTGCCAGCAGCCCCTTCCCGGCTAGCGGGGGGGCGGGCACCGGGGAGCTGTTTTTT. As protein: CASSPFPASGGAGTGELFF.

J is TRBJ2-6 and V is TRBV10-3; the D gene could be TRBD1 or TRBD2 (5 bases each). CDR3 size: 17 residues. Germline CDR1 ENHRY, CDR2 SYGVKD. The ends were cut back, 5 bases at V and 1 base at J, with 15 bases in the middle. The CDR3 coding sequence is TGTGCCATCAGTAGAGAGGGGTGGTTGTCTGGGGCCAACGTCCTGACTTTC. Protein: CAISREGWLSGANVLTF.

The genes are TRBV13 and TRBJ2-6; 9 bases agree with TRBD1. The germline CDR1 and CDR2 sequences are PRHDT and FYEKMQ (reference sequence). The CDR3 loop spans 18 amino acids. With V trimmed by 0 bases and J by 2 bases, 5 bases remained unmatched. The CDR3 sequence is CASSLGGTGTAGANVLTF. The CDR3 DNA sequence: TGTGCCAGCAGCTTAGGCGGGACAGGGACTGCTGGGGCCAACGTCCTGACTTTC.

V gene TRBV5-1 combines with J gene TRBJ2-1; 7 nucleotides match TRBD1. Germline V gives CDR1 SGHRS, CDR2 YFSETQ. CDR3 size: 15 residues. After removal of 4 bases from V and 6 bases from J, the junction contained 10 bases not matched to a gene. CDR3 region: CASSPFRGTVNEQFF. The DNA of the CDR3 is TGCGCCAGCAGCCCTTTTAGGGGGACAGTCAATGAGCAGTTCTTC.

V usage is TRBV28 and J usage is TRBJ1-5, with TRBD1 matching 8 bases. With V trimmed by 5 bases and J by 2 bases, 8 bases remained unmatched. CDR3 length equals 16 residues. CDR1 is MDHEN, CDR2 SYDVKM, per germline. CDR3: CASSPYGQGGNQPQHF. CDR3 DNA: TGTGCCAGCAGTCCTTACGGACAGGGAGGCAATCAGCCCCAGCATTTT.

This clone showed up just a few times. V and J are TRBV3-1 (or the pseudogene TRBV3-2) and TRBJ2-7; D remains ambiguous. The CDR3 has 12 amino acids. V was trimmed by 3 bases and J by 4 bases, leaving 7 bases between them. Germline V gene data show CDR1 as LGHDT and CDR2 as YNNKEL (reference sequence). CDR3 amino acids: CASSQVKYEQYF. In DNA form, the CDR3 reads TGTGCCAGCAGCCAGGTCAAGTACGAGCAGTACTTC.

The chain combines TRBV6-5 with TRBJ1-3; TRBD1 might be the D (6 bases). Germline lookup yields CDR1 MNHEY and CDR2 SVGAGI. The CDR3 extends over 13 amino acids. V was clipped by 7 bases and J by 2 bases, with 9 bases between them. CDR3 amino acids: CASTRGAGNTIYF. The CDR3, as DNA: TGTGCCAGCACCAGGGGTGCTGGAAACACCATATATTTT.

The V gene is TRBV2, the J gene TRBJ1-5; tentative D call: TRBD1 (6 bases). Germline CDR1 reads SNHLY; CDR2 reads FYNNEI. CDR3 length: 14 amino acids. Between the trimmed V and J ends, which lost 6 bases and 5 bases, there was a span of 14 bases. As DNA, the CDR3 is TGTGCCAGCAGCGTCGACAGGCCTGATCAGCCCCAGCATTTT. Residues: CASSVDRPDQPQHF.

This rearrangement joins TRBV24-1 to TRBJ1-5; 10 bases match TRBD1. Germline loops: CDR1 KGHDR, CDR2 SFDVKD. This CDR3 has 18 residues. V lost 3 bases, J lost 0 bases, and 7 bases stayed unmatched. The DNA of the CDR3 is TGTGCCACCAGTGATACCGGGACAGGGGCCTATAGCAATCAGCCCCAGCATTTT. This codes for CATSDTGTGAYSNQPQHF.

The gene calls are TRBV6-6 and TRBJ1-3, with D perhaps TRBD1 (6 bases). Germline-derived CDR1 and CDR2 are MNHNY and SVGAGI (reference sequence). Trimming took 6 bases from V and 0 from J, leaving 12 bases between them. The CDR3 extends over 15 amino acids. CDR3 region: CASRPLTGSGNTIYF. The CDR3 nucleotides are TGTGCCAGCAGACCTCTGACAGGCTCTGGAAACACCATATATTTT.

The rearrangement joins TRBV30 to TRBJ1-6, with 10 bases fitting TRBD1. V was pared by 2 bases and J by 10 bases, with 14 bases of the junction left unmatched. The CDR3 has 17 amino acids. The germline V gene encodes CDR1 GTSNPN and CDR2 SVGIG (reference sequence). CDR3 sequence reads: CAWSMMGDRGLGSPLHF. DNA of the CDR3: TGTGCCTGGAGTATGATGGGTGACAGGGGGCTTGGGTCACCCCTCCACTTT.

This chain joins TRBV4-3 and TRBJ1-4; D uncertain. Germline assignment: CDR1 LGHNA and CDR2 YSLEER. The CDR3 consists of 15 residues. V was trimmed by 4 bases and J by 8 bases, leaving 17 bases between them. The CDR3 loop reads CASSPEGLGGEKLFF. Here the CDR3 DNA reads TGCGCCAGCAGCCCCGAGGGCCTTGGAGGAGAAAAACTGTTTTTT.

The chain combines TRBV28 with TRBJ1-1, with a tentative D call TRBD1 (6 bases). This CDR3 has 17 amino acids. Germline values: CDR1 MDHEN, CDR2 SYDVKM. Trimming shortened V by 3 bases and J by 10 bases, and 27 bases separated the two germline ends. The CDR3 loop reads CASSFISRGYRERGAFF. The CDR3 DNA reads as TGTGCCAGCAGTTTCATCTCGAGGGGATACAGGGAGCGCGGAGCTTTCTTT.

The V and J genes are TRBV6-5 and TRBJ1-6; 8 bases match TRBD1. The V gene end was trimmed by 4 bases and the J gene end by 5 bases; junction bases not matched to a gene: 7. The germline V gene encodes CDR1 MNHEY and CDR2 SVGAGI. The CDR3 is 16 amino acids. The CDR3 DNA reads as TGTGCCAGCAGTTCCCACGCGACAGGGGATAATTCACCCCTCCACTTT. Its translation: CASSSHATGDNSPLHF.

The chain couples TRBV3-1 (or the pseudogene TRBV3-2) to TRBJ2-1; D assignment may be TRBD1 or TRBD2 (5 bases each). The CDR3 loop spans 13 amino acids. CDR1 is LGHDT, CDR2 YNNKEL, per germline (reference sequence). V lost 4 bases and J 5 bases, leaving 9 bases between the germline ends. CDR3 bases: TGTGCCAGCAGCCGGGACGGCAACAATGAGCAGTTCTTC. Residues: CASSRDGNNEQFF.

The V and J genes are TRBV2 and TRBJ1-2; D is uncertain. Germline CDR1 and CDR2: SNHLY and FYNNEI. CDR3 length equals 12 residues. The V end was cut by 1 base, the J end by 8 bases, with 8 bases between. The CDR3 loop reads CASSEGRRGYTF. The CDR3 coding sequence is TGTGCCAGCAGTGAAGGCCGGCGGGGCTACACCTTC.